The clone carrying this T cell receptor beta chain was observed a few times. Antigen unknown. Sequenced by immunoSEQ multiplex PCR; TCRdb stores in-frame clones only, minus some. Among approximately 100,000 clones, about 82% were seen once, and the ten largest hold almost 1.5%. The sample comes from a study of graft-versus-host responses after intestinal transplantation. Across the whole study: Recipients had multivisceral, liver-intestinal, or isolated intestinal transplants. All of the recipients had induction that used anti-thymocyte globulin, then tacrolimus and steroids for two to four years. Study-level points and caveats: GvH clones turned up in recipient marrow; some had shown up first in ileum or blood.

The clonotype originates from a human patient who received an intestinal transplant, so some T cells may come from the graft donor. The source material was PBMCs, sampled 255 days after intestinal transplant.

Here the CDR3 reads CASSPLGAGVAHEQFF. For the CDR3, the DNA is TGTGCCAGCTCACCACTGGGTGCGGGAGTGGCCCATGAGCAGTTCTTC. The V gene is TRBV18, the J gene TRBJ2-1; 7 bases align to TRBD2. V was pared by 1 base and J by 8 bases, with 11 bases of the junction left unmatched. CDR3 length: 16 amino acids. Germline V gene lookup returns CDR1 KGHSH and CDR2 LQKENI.